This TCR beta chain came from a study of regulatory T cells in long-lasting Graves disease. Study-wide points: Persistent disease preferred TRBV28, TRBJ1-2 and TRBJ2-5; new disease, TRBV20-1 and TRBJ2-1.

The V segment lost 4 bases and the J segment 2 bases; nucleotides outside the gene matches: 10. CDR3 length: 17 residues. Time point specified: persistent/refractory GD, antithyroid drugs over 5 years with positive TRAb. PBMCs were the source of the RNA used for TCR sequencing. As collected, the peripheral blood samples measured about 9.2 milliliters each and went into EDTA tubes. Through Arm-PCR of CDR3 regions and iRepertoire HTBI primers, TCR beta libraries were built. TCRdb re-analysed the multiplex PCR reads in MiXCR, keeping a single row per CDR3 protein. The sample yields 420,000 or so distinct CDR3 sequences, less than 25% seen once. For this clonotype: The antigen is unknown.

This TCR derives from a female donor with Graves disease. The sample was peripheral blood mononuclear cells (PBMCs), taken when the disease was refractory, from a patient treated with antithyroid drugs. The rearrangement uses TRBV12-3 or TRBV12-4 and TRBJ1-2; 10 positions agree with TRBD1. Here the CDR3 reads CASSSRNRDRGNYGYTF. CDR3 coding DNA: TGTGCCAGCAGTTCTCGAAACCGGGACAGGGGAAACTATGGCTACACCTTC.